A single T cell receptor (beta chain) is shown here with its context. Clones were read by immunoSEQ multiplex PCR, and TCRdb kept only the in-frame ones, dropping some. The sample gives hundreds of thousands of clones, approximately 95% of which show up once; approximately 0.02% is in the top ten. The data stem from a study of shared T cell receptors in the human thymus. The germline V and J ends were trimmed by 3 bases and 0 bases, with 6 bases remaining between them. The CDR3 contains 14 residues. From germline, CDR1 is MDHEN and CDR2 SYDVKM. This TCR came from a human donor. The specimen was thymocytes. This rearrangement joins TRBV28 to TRBJ1-5; D remains ambiguous. CDR3 amino acids: CASSFGDSNQPQHF. CDR3 coding DNA: TGTGCCAGCAGTTTCGGGGATAGCAATCAGCCCCAGCATTTT.